The T cell receptor (beta chain) under discussion was sequenced for a study of blood T cell repertoires in COVID-19. Turning to the study itself: COVID-19 samples, acute and convalescent, were from the United States, Italy and Spain.

Measured with immunoSEQ multiplex PCR; TCRdb has only the in-frame clones, and not every one. The repertoire includes more than 300,000 clones, 70% to 90% of them detected once, and 1.5% to 2% sits in the top ten. Germline CDR1 reads MGHDK; CDR2 reads SYGVNS. This CDR3 is built from 13 residues. The V end lost 8 bases, the J end lost 2 bases, and 9 bases lay between the germline ends. The origin of this receptor is a woman in her thirties with COVID-19, enrolled during active disease. V gene TRBV25-1 combines with J gene TRBJ2-2, with D possibly matching TRBD1 (6 bases). The material sequenced was peripheral blood. CDR3 DNA: TGTGCCAGCCGGACAGCAAACACCGGGGAGCTGTTTTTT. Protein sequence: CASRTANTGELFF. Using reference TRBV25-1 and TRBJ2-2 for the parts outside the CDR3, the full variable domain is EADIYQTPRYLVIGTGKKITLECSQTMGHDKMYWYQQDPGMELHLIHYSYGVNSTEKGDLSSESTVSRIRTEHFPLTLESARPSHTSQYLCASRTANTGELFFGEGSRLTVL.